This TCR beta chain was identified in a study of CD8+ T cells in alopecia areata. The CDR3 covers 15 residues. The V gene's germline CDR1 is SEHNR and CDR2 FQNEAQ (reference sequence). Trimming cost V 1 base and J 4 bases, with 14 bases left between them. After isolation, RNA underwent reverse transcription to generate cDNA as the sequencing template. Clones were sequenced by immunoSEQ multiplex PCR, and TCRdb holds only the in-frame ones, with some missing. The sample records about 200,000 clones, more than 50% being singletons. The sequencing input was CD8+ T cells sorted from blood. This TCR was recovered from a human donor in good health. The chain recombines TRBV7-9 with TRBJ2-7, with D perhaps matching TRBD1 or TRBD2 (5 bases each). CDR3 sequence (DNA): TGTGCCAGCAGCTTAGGGCAGGGAGAGATATACGAGCAGTACTTC. This codes for CASSLGQGEIYEQYF.